Listed below are T cell receptor beta chains from one sample, sequenced in a study of cytotoxic CD8 clonotypes in ibrutinib-treated CLL. Generated by immunoSEQ multiplex PCR, the TCRdb table keeps only in-frame clones and is missing some. The table shows some 350,000 clones, with roughly 70% occurring only once. The sequenced sample was PBMCs, obtained after 36 months of ibrutinib treatment. These receptors originate from a human donor with chronic lymphocytic leukemia. CDR3s include the opening cysteine and the closing phenylalanine or tryptophan. The order of the fields is D gene, clone size, V gene, J gene, CDR3 protein, CDR3 DNA. A D gene is named only where the DNA matches it firmly. Rows give clone size only sometimes, using once, few, many, or a class for an expanded clone.

NA	few	TRBV28	TRBJ1-5	CATSDSREPQHF	TGTGCCACCTCGGACAGTAGAGAGCCCCAGCATTTT
TRBD2	NA	TRBV6-5	TRBJ2-3	CASRLAGPTDTQYF	TGTGCCAGCCGACTAGCGGGACCCACAGATACGCAGTATTTT
NA	NA	TRBV29-1	TRBJ2-1	CSVKDGYYYSYNEQFF	TGCAGCGTCAAGGACGGCTACTACTACTCCTACAATGAGCAGTTCTTC
NA	few	TRBV9	TRBJ1-6	CASSVKGTSPLHF	TGTGCCAGCAGCGTAAAGGGGACGTCACCCCTCCACTTT
NA	NA	TRBV2	TRBJ2-1	CASTPQGSYNEQFF	TGTGCCAGCACCCCGCAGGGCTCCTACAATGAGCAGTTCTTC
TRBD2	NA	TRBV5-5	TRBJ2-7	CASSPIGGAHEQYF	TGTGCCAGCAGCCCTATCGGGGGGGCCCACGAGCAGTACTTC
NA	NA	TRBV2	TRBJ1-5	CASSEALPGNQHF	TGTGCCAGCAGTGAAGCGCTACCGGGGAACCAGCATTTT
NA	few	TRBV18	TRBJ1-1	CASSPSQATEAFF	TGTGCCAGCTCACCGTCCCAGGCGACCGAAGCTTTCTTT
TRBD1	NA	TRBV5-1	TRBJ1-5	CASSLGGINQPQHF	TGCGCCAGCAGCTTAGGGGGCATCAATCAGCCCCAGCATTTT
NA	NA	TRBV29-1	TRBJ1-1	CSVLPANTEAFF	TGCAGCGTTTTGCCGGCGAACACTGAAGCTTTCTTT
NA	NA	TRBV5-4	TRBJ2-1	CASSVRVLRAYNEQFF	TGTGCCAGCAGCGTCCGAGTTCTCCGGGCCTACAATGAGCAGTTCTTC
TRBD2	NA	TRBV5-4	TRBJ2-1	CASSSPGLLYNEQFF	TGTGCCAGCAGCTCCCCGGGACTATTATACAATGAGCAGTTCTTC
NA	NA	TRBV13	TRBJ1-1	CASSLGPAGSGGEAFF	TGTGCCAGCAGCTTAGGCCCCGCAGGGAGCGGCGGTGAAGCTTTCTTT
NA	NA	TRBV4-2	TRBJ1-1	CASSPKRNTEAFF	TGTGCCAGCAGCCCCAAACGGAACACTGAAGCTTTCTTT
NA	once	TRBV5-3	TRBJ2-2	CARKDGELFF	TGTGCCAGGAAGGACGGGGAGCTGTTTTTT
NA	few	TRBV29-1	TRBJ2-5	CSSGHLMGETQYF	TGCAGCTCTGGACACCTAATGGGGGAGACCCAGTACTTC
NA	NA	TRBV5-1	TRBJ2-5	CASSASRVNRETQYF	TGCGCCAGCAGCGCCTCCAGGGTTAATAGAGAGACCCAGTACTTC
NA	NA	TRBV5-1	TRBJ2-7	CASSHGAPREQYF	TGCGCCAGCAGCCACGGGGCCCCGCGGGAGCAGTACTTC